This is a list of T cell receptor beta chains from one sample in a study of T cells in Graves' hyperthyroidism and ophthalmopathy. TCRdb re-analysed the multiplex PCR reads in MiXCR, keeping a single row per CDR3 protein. The data contain a few hundred thousand distinct CDR3 sequences, approximately 14% of them singletons. Sequencing was performed on blood. These receptors were collected from a woman under 30 with Graves' hyperthyroidism. Both conserved end residues are part of each CDR3. The D gene is left open where the match is weak. Where a row states a size, it is once, few, many or the class of an expanded clone; other rows omit it.

few,NA,TRBV5-1,TRBJ2-3,TGCGCCAGCAGCTCGGGGGCGGGAAACACAGATACGCAGTATTTT,CASSSGAGNTDTQYF
many,NA,TRBV4-3,TRBJ1-1,TGCGCCAGCAGCCAAGGGGTCAATTTGGGGACTGAAGCTTTCTTT,CASSQGVNLGTEAFF
NA,NA,TRBV10-3,TRBJ2-3,TGTGCCATCAACGCGGAACTCACAGATACGCAGTATTTT,CAINAELTDTQYF
many,NA,TRBV28,TRBJ1-5,TGTGCCAGCAGTCCACGCGCCAGCAATCAGCCCCAGCATTTT,CASSPRASNQPQHF
few,TRBD2,TRBV28,TRBJ2-7,TGTGCCAGCAGTTCCGGACTAGCGCACTACGAGCAGTACTTC,CASSSGLAHYEQYF
many,NA,TRBV5-1,TRBJ1-4,TGCGCCAGCAGCTTGGCAGGCCCAAATGAAAAACTGTTTTTT,CASSLAGPNEKLFF
NA,TRBD2,TRBV10-3,TRBJ2-3,TGTGCCGCCAATCTTTCTGAGACTAGCGGGGGGGAGAGGGGGGGCACAGATACGCAGTATTTT,CAANLSETSGGERGGTDTQYF
NA,TRBD2,TRBV9,TRBJ2-1,TGTGCCAGCAGCGTCGGGGGGGCACAAAACAATGAGCAGTTCTTC,CASSVGGAQNNEQFF
NA,NA,TRBV28,TRBJ2-3,TGTGCCAGCAGTTCCCGACAGAATCAAGGGGCGACAGATACGCAGTATTTT,CASSSRQNQGATDTQYF
few,NA,TRBV4-1,TRBJ2-3,TGCGCCAGCAGCCAAGAGGGTACCAAGGGGACAGATACGCAGTATTTT,CASSQEGTKGTDTQYF
few,TRBD1,TRBV29-1,TRBJ1-2,TGCAGCGTTGAAGATCTACAGGGGAAGGATGGCTACACCTTC,CSVEDLQGKDGYTF
many,NA,TRBV7-3,TRBJ2-1,TGTGCCAGCAGCTTAGGACAGAACTCCTACAATGAGCAGTTCTTC,CASSLGQNSYNEQFF
NA,NA,TRBV20-1,TRBJ2-5,TGCAGTGCTAGAGATTTCGGGGGGCTGGAGACCCAGTACTTC,CSARDFGGLETQYF
many,NA,TRBV28,TRBJ2-1,TGTGCCAGCAGTTTAGGCGGGACCCATGAGCAGTTCTTC,CASSLGGTHEQFF
few,NA,TRBV24-1,TRBJ2-3,TGTGCCACCTCAGGTGGGGATACGCAGTATTTT,CATSGGDTQYF
NA,NA,TRBV3-1,TRBJ1-3,TGTGCCAGCAGCCAAGGAGTGGCGACTGGAAACACCATATATTTT,CASSQGVATGNTIYF
many,NA,TRBV7-8,TRBJ2-1,TGTGCCAGCAGCCCCTTAGGGCACAATGAGCAGTTCTTC,CASSPLGHNEQFF
many,NA,TRBV5-1,TRBJ1-1,TGCGCCAGCAGCTTGGGTAGTTTCACTGAAGCTTTCTTT,CASSLGSFTEAFF
few,NA,TRBV9,TRBJ1-4,TGTGCCAGCAGCGTAGTGGGGTTGGCTAATGAAAAACTGTTTTTT,CASSVVGLANEKLFF
many,TRBD1,TRBV2,TRBJ2-2,TGTGCCAGCAGTCGGACAGGGCTTGGCGGGGAGCTGTTTTTT,CASSRTGLGGELFF
NA,NA,TRBV6-2/TRBV6-3,TRBJ1-3,TGTGCCAGCAGCGCCGACGGACCGGGCAGCACCATATATTTT,CASSADGPGSTIYF
NA,NA,TRBV6-1,TRBJ2-1,TGTGCCAGCGCTAAGGGGACTTCGTACAATGAGCAGTTCTTC,CASAKGTSYNEQFF
NA,TRBD1,TRBV29-1,TRBJ2-5,TGCAGCGTTACCGGGACAGGCCAAGAGACCCAGTACTTC,CSVTGTGQETQYF
NA,NA,TRBV6-1,TRBJ1-1,TGTGCCAGCAGCTACGTAAACCCGAACACTGAAGCTTTCTTT,CASSYVNPNTEAFF
many,NA,TRBV7-9,TRBJ1-1,TGTGCCAGCAGCTTATCGGCCCTGGGGTACACTGAAGCTTTCTTT,CASSLSALGYTEAFF
many,NA,TRBV7-6,TRBJ2-3,TGTGCCAGCAGCTTACAGGGGACTCGGCGTACGCAGTATTTT,CASSLQGTRRTQYF
many,TRBD1,TRBV18,TRBJ1-5,TGTGCCAGCTCACCTACAGGGACAGGGGCATGGGGCCAGCCCCAGCATTTT,CASSPTGTGAWGQPQHF
many,TRBD2,TRBV6-2/TRBV6-3,TRBJ2-1,TGTGCCAGCAATCCCAGCGGGAGATCCTACAATGAGCAGTTCTTC,CASNPSGRSYNEQFF
many,NA,TRBV7-8,TRBJ2-1,TGTGCCAGCACAATTAGGTTTGGTGATGAGCAGTTCTTC,CASTIRFGDEQFF
many,NA,TRBV10-3,TRBJ2-7,TGTGCCATCAGTGAGGGGAACTCCTACGAGCAGTACTTC,CAISEGNSYEQYF
NA,TRBD2,TRBV20-1,TRBJ2-2,TGCAGTGCAACCAGCGGGACTAGTCCTAACACCGGGGAGCTGTTTTTT,CSATSGTSPNTGELFF
many,NA,TRBV28,TRBJ1-3,TGTGCCAGCAGAATCGGGACCCATGGAAACACCATATATTTT,CASRIGTHGNTIYF
many,TRBD1,TRBV3-1,TRBJ1-2,TGTGCCAGCAGCTCAACGGGACAGGATACTAACTATGGCTACACCTTC,CASSSTGQDTNYGYTF
many,NA,TRBV20-1,TRBJ2-2,TGCAGTGCTCAGGGACCACTGTTCGACGGGGAGCTGTTTTTT,CSAQGPLFDGELFF
few,NA,TRBV5-1,TRBJ2-4,TGCGCCAGCAGCTCGGTGATGGGGTCCAAAAACATTCAGTACTTC,CASSSVMGSKNIQYF